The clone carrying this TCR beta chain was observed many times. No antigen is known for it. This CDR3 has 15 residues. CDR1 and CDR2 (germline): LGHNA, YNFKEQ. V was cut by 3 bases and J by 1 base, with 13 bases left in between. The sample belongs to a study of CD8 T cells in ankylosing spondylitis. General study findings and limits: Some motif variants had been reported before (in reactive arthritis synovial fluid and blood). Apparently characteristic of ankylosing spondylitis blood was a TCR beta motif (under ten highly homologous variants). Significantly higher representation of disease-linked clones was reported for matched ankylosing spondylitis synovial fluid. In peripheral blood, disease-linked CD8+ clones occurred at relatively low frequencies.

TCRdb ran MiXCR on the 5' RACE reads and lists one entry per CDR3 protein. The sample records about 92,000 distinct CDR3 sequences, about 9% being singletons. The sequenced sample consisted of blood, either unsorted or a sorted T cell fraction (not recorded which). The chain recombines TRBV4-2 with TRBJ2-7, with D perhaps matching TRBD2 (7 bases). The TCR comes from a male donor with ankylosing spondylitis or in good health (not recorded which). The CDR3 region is CASSHRGANSYEQYF. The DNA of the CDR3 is TGTGCCAGCAGCCATCGGGGGGCGAATTCCTACGAGCAGTACTTC.